This TCR beta chain was captured by sequencing in a study of control samples from healthy donors and cancer patients. The CDR3 is 14 residues long. V was pared by 4 bases and J by 4 bases, with 14 bases between. In germline, CDR1 is SGHNT, CDR2 YYREEE (reference sequence). Generated by immunoSEQ multiplex PCR, the TCRdb table keeps only in-frame clones and is missing some. This sample carries roughly 150,000 clones, 93% of them seen once, and the ten largest clones take over 2%. This clonotype was sampled from a man aged 50 to 59 in good health. Sequences were obtained from blood. The chain is built from TRBV5-4 and TRBJ1-1, with no clear D. In nucleotides, the CDR3 is TGTGCCAGCAGCAAGGGAAGTCATCTCACTGAAGCTTTCTTT. Protein sequence: CASSKGSHLTEAFF.